This is a list of T cell receptor beta chains from one sample in a study of shared clonotypes between healthy human individuals. Profiling relied on immunoSEQ multiplex PCR, and the TCRdb table lists in-frame clones only, not all of them. The top ten clones hold 0.14% of a sample with about 2.4 million clones, around 94% of them seen once. Specimen: naive CD4+ T cells sorted from blood. The receptors were gathered from a man aged 18 to 35 in good health. Both conserved end residues are part of each CDR3. The D gene is left open where the match is weak. Size is stated for part of the rows, as once, few or many counts, or as a class when the clone is expanded.

-	TRBV6-1	TRBJ1-5	-	TGTGCCAGCAGTGTCCTTAGTCAGCCCCAGCATTTT	CASSVLSQPQHF
TRBD1	TRBV6-6	TRBJ2-1	-	TGTGCCAGCAGTAAGCAGGGGGCAGAGTATTACAATGAGCAGTTCTTC	CASSKQGAEYYNEQFF
-	TRBV12-5	TRBJ1-6	-	TGTGCTAGTGGTCTCACAGAGAATTCACCCCTCCACTTT	CASGLTENSPLHF
TRBD1	TRBV7-9	TRBJ2-1	once	TGTGCCAGCAGCCCCTGGGGTAGAACAGGGGGCTCCTACAATGAGCAGTTCTTC	CASSPWGRTGGSYNEQFF
-	TRBV5-1	TRBJ2-7	-	TGCGCCAGCAGCCCTGGGGGGGGCGGCGTTGACGAGCAGTACTTC	CASSPGGGGVDEQYF
-	TRBV28	TRBJ2-1	-	TGTGCCACCGGACGGAAATACAATGAGCAGTTCTTC	CATGRKYNEQFF
-	TRBV7-9	TRBJ1-1	-	TGTGCCAGCAGTTTAGTACTTGGGACTGAAGCTTTCTTT	CASSLVLGTEAFF
-	TRBV19	TRBJ2-7	once	TGTGCCAGTAATTCCTGGGGTCAGCAGTACTTC	CASNSWGQQYF
TRBD2	TRBV18	TRBJ2-1	-	TGTGCCAGCTCCAGGACTAGCGGGACCTCCTACAATGAGCAGTTCTTC	CASSRTSGTSYNEQFF
-	TRBV2	TRBJ2-7	-	TGTGCCAGCAGTGAAGCCGGGGGGCCCCACGAGCAGTACTTC	CASSEAGGPHEQYF
-	TRBV5-3	TRBJ1-2	-	TGTGCCAGAAGCTGCCCTGGGGCAGAGGACCTCGGGGGCTACACCTTC	CARSCPGAEDLGGYTF
TRBD1	TRBV4-1	TRBJ2-5	-	TGCGCCAGCAGCCAGGGACAGCGAGAGACCCAGTACTTC	CASSQGQRETQYF
-	TRBV5-4	TRBJ2-5	-	TGTGCCAGCAGCTTGGGCGCCCAAGGACCTAAAGAGACCCAGTACTTC	CASSLGAQGPKETQYF
-	TRBV28	TRBJ1-1	-	TGTGCCAGCAGTACTAAACCGAACACTGAAGCTTTCTTT	CASSTKPNTEAFF
-	TRBV28	TRBJ1-6	-	TGTGCCAGCAGTTACAATTCACCCCTCCACTTT	CASSYNSPLHF
TRBD2	TRBV5-6	TRBJ2-1	-	TGTGCCAGCAACGAGGGACTAGCGGCCTACAATGAGCAGTTCTTC	CASNEGLAAYNEQFF
-	TRBV2	TRBJ1-5	-	TGTGCCAGCAGTGTGGACGGATTAATTCAGCCCCAGCATTTT	CASSVDGLIQPQHF
-	TRBV7-2	TRBJ2-7	-	TGTGCCAGCAGCTTGAATAATTTCAGGGCTGTAAGCGAGCAGTACTTC	CASSLNNFRAVSEQYF
TRBD1	TRBV9	TRBJ1-5	few	TGTGCCAGCAGCACAGGACAGGAGGCCAATCAGCCCCAGCATTTT	CASSTGQEANQPQHF
TRBD2	TRBV5-1	TRBJ2-5	-	TGCGCCAGCAGCTCCTCAGCGGGGAGAGAGACCCAGTACTTC	CASSSSAGRETQYF
-	TRBV7-9	TRBJ1-2	-	TGTGCCAGCAGCCGCCTTACAGGGTTTTTGACCTATGGCTACACCTTC	CASSRLTGFLTYGYTF
TRBD2	TRBV11-2	TRBJ2-5	-	TGTGCCAGCAGCTCGGGACTAGCTAAAAAATCAGAGACCCAGTACTTC	CASSSGLAKKSETQYF
TRBD2	TRBV11-2	TRBJ2-7	few	TGTGCCAGCAGCTTCGGCCTAGCGGCCTCCTACGAGCAGTACTTC	CASSFGLAASYEQYF
TRBD1	TRBV7-2	TRBJ1-4	-	TGTGCCAGCAGTTCGAACAGGGGGCTGACTAATGAAAAACTGTTTTTT	CASSSNRGLTNEKLFF
-	TRBV18	TRBJ1-1	-	TGTGCCAGCTCACCACCGGGACCCAACACTGAAGCTTTCTTT	CASSPPGPNTEAFF
-	TRBV6-4	TRBJ2-2	once	TGTGCCAGCAGAACCGGGGAGCTGTTTTTT	CASRTGELFF
-	TRBV28	TRBJ1-1	-	TGTGCCAGCAAAGAAGGTCCCTTGGTTACTGAAGCTTTCTTT	CASKEGPLVTEAFF
TRBD1	TRBV5-4	TRBJ2-5	-	TGTGCCAGCAGCCGCCAGGACAGGGACCGTGAGACCCAGTACTTC	CASSRQDRDRETQYF
-	TRBV5-5	TRBJ1-5	-	TGTGCCAGCAGCTTGTATCCAGGCAATCAGCCCCAGCATTTT	CASSLYPGNQPQHF
-	TRBV27	TRBJ2-7	-	TGTGCCAGCAGATCCCCCGGGTCCGTGGACGAGCAGTACTTC	CASRSPGSVDEQYF
TRBD2	TRBV7-2	TRBJ2-5	few	TGTGCCAGCAGCCCCCGGACTAGCGGGAGTGAGACCCAGTACTTC	CASSPRTSGSETQYF
-	TRBV6-6	TRBJ2-7	-	TGTGCCAGCAGTCCGGACGTATACGAGCAGTACTTC	CASSPDVYEQYF
-	TRBV29-1	TRBJ2-5	-	TGCAGCTCCCGGCGGAATTTCGGTGAAGCGGAGACCCAGTACTTC	CSSRRNFGEAETQYF
TRBD1	TRBV14	TRBJ2-1	-	TGTGCCAGCAGCCAAGGGGTGGGGACAGTGGCCTACAATGAGCAGTTCTTC	CASSQGVGTVAYNEQFF
TRBD1	TRBV30	TRBJ1-6	-	TGTGCCTGGAGTCCGACAGGGGGATATTCACCCCTCCACTTT	CAWSPTGGYSPLHF